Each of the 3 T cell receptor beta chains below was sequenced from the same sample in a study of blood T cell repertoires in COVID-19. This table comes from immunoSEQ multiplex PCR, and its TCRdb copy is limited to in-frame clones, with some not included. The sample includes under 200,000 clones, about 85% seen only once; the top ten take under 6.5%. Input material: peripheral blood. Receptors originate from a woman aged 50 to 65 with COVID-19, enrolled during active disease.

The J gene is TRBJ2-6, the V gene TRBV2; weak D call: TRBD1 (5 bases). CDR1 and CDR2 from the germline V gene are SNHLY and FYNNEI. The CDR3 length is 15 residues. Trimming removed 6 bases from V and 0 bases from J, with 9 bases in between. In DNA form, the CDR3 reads TGTGCCAGCAGAGACAGAAGCTCTGGGGCCAACGTCCTGACTTTC. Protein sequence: CASRDRSSGANVLTF.

The CDR3 region has the DNA TGTGCCAGTAGGGCAGGACAGGGTATGAACACTGAAGCTTTCTTT. This translates into CASRAGQGMNTEAFF. The chain recombines TRBV19 with TRBJ1-1, with 8 bases fitting TRBD1. This CDR3 has 15 amino acids. Germline CDR1 LNHDA, CDR2 SQIVND (reference sequence). The trim removed 6 bases at V and 0 bases at J, leaving 6 bases unmatched.

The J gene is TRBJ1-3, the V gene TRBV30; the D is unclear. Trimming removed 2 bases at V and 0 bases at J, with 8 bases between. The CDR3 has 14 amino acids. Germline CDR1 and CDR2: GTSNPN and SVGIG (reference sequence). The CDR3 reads CAWSPGVSGNTIYF. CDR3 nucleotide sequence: TGTGCCTGGAGTCCCGGTGTCTCTGGAAACACCATATATTTT.